These 14 T cell receptor beta chains came from one sample sequenced in a study of cytomegalovirus exposure and HLA in healthy donors. PCR was performed using 60 Vbeta and 13 Jbeta primers. TCRdb's table, derived via immunoSEQ multiplex PCR, lists solely in-frame clones and lacks some. The sample lists about 130,000 clones; roughly 85% were seen once. Sequenced: PBMCs. These receptor sequences come from a man between 35 and 55 years old in good health and CMV-seropositive.

CDR3 in amino acids: CASTFFSPSTDTQYF. The CDR3 coding sequence is TGTGCCAGCACCTTTTTTAGCCCGAGCACAGATACGCAGTATTTT. The gene calls are TRBV28 and TRBJ2-3; D ambiguous. Trimming left V 7 bases short and J 0 bases short, with 14 bases between. The CDR3 length is 15 residues. Germline CDR1 reads MDHEN; CDR2 reads SYDVKM.

CDR3 loop: CASSPSRALAGGPGHYEQFF. Written as DNA, the CDR3 is TGTGCCAGCTCACCTTCGAGGGCCTTAGCGGGAGGGCCGGGGCACTATGAGCAGTTCTTC. V is TRBV18 and J is TRBJ2-1, with 11 bases that match TRBD2. In germline, CDR1 is KGHSH, CDR2 LQKENI. CDR3 size: 20 residues. Losses at the gene ends were 3 bases for V and 8 bases for J; bases not matched to a gene: 21.

This clone was seen a few times. V and J are TRBV4-2 and TRBJ2-7; a possible D gene is TRBD2 (7 bases). The CDR3 sequence is 16 residues long. Germline V gives CDR1 LGHNA, CDR2 YNFKEQ. V was shortened by 0 bases and J by 0 bases, with 12 bases between the two germline ends. CDR3 in amino acids: CASSQDRGDTSYEQYF. CDR3 nucleotides: TGTGCCAGCAGCCAAGATCGGGGGGACACCTCCTACGAGCAGTACTTC.

This chain connects TRBV6-5 to TRBJ1-3, with 8 bases aligning to TRBD1. The CDR3 has 14 amino acids. V gave up 8 bases and J gave up 4 bases; unmatched junction bases: 7. In germline, CDR1 is MNHEY, CDR2 SVGAGI. The DNA for the CDR3 is TGTGCCAGCCCCCAGGGGGCTTCAGGAAACACCATATATTTT. The encoded protein is CASPQGASGNTIYF.

V is TRBV7-9 and J is TRBJ1-6, with D hard to call. This CDR3 region has 15 residues. In germline, CDR1 is SEHNR, CDR2 FQNEAQ (reference sequence). With 3 bases removed from V and 0 bases from J, the gap between germline ends came to 6 bases. The CDR3 is CASSLGSSYNSPLHF. The DNA for the CDR3 is TGTGCCAGCAGCTTGGGGAGCTCCTATAATTCACCCCTCCACTTT.

The chain uses TRBV9 and TRBJ2-6; tentatively, D is TRBD2 (6 bases). With 2 bases removed from V and 0 bases from J, the gap between germline ends came to 21 bases. Germline CDR1 reads SGDLS; CDR2 reads YYNGEE. The CDR3 covers 20 residues. CDR3 DNA: TGTGCCAGCAGCGTTTCCCCCCTCGCGGGACGCAGCTCTGGGGCCAACGTCCTGACTTTC. Translated, it gives CASSVSPLAGRSSGANVLTF.

This clone was seen once. The chain links TRBV27 to TRBJ2-5; the match to TRBD1 covers 11 bases. J lost 5 bases, V lost 6 bases, and 11 bases had no gene match. Germline lookup yields CDR1 MNHEY and CDR2 SMNVEV (reference sequence). CDR3 size: 16 residues. CDR3 residues: CASRLRDRGFEETQYF. As DNA, the CDR3 is TGTGCCAGCAGACTCCGGGACAGGGGGTTCGAGGAGACCCAGTACTTC.

In DNA, the CDR3 is TGTGCCAGCAGCTTCCGGGACAGGGAGGGTCAGCCCCAGCATTTT. Its protein is CASSFRDREGQPQHF. The chain couples TRBV6-6 to TRBJ1-5; 9 positions match TRBD1. Trimming cost V 6 bases and J 6 bases; bases outside gene matches: 9. The CDR3 covers 15 residues. Germline CDR1 MNHNY, CDR2 SVGAGI (reference sequence).

This rearrangement joins TRBV9 to TRBJ1-1, with D unclear. Germline-derived CDR1 and CDR2 are SGDLS and YYNGEE. The ends were cut back, 4 bases at V and 4 bases at J, with 11 bases in the middle. This CDR3 contains 13 residues. The DNA for the CDR3 is TGTGCCAGCAGCTTCAGGTTGGTCACTGAAGCTTTCTTT. Protein product: CASSFRLVTEAFF.

The chain couples TRBV27 to TRBJ2-1, with 8 positions matching TRBD2. The CDR3 loop spans 12 amino acids. CDR1 and CDR2 (germline): MNHEY, SMNVEV (reference sequence). The V gene end was trimmed by 6 bases and the J gene end by 8 bases; junction bases not matched to a gene: 3. The DNA for the CDR3 is TGTGCCAGCAGCTCAGCGGGAGATGAGCAGTTCTTC. Encoded protein: CASSSAGDEQFF.

The chain combines TRBV5-1 with TRBJ2-2; D might be TRBD2 (5 bases). The CDR3 has 14 amino acids. Trimming removed 0 bases from V and 7 bases from J, with 10 bases in between. Germline V gene lookup returns CDR1 SGHRS and CDR2 YFSETQ. As DNA, the CDR3 is TGCGCCAGCAGCTTGGATTCGGGGATCGGGGAGCTGTTTTTT. Translated: CASSLDSGIGELFF.

In this sample, this clone turned up a few times. This chain connects TRBV5-1 to TRBJ1-1; D is perhaps TRBD1 (6 bases). The CDR3 has 17 amino acids. Trimming left V 4 bases short and J 1 base short, with 20 bases between. Germline V lookup: CDR1 SGHRS, CDR2 YFSETQ. The CDR3: CASSPTVRPGANTEAFF. The CDR3 DNA reads TGCGCCAGCAGCCCTACAGTCCGTCCAGGGGCGAACACTGAAGCTTTCTTT.

The chain joins TRBV2 to TRBJ1-3, with D hard to call. This CDR3 has 14 residues. Trimming took off 7 bases at V and 6 bases at J, with 16 bases between the two ends. Germline V gives CDR1 SNHLY, CDR2 FYNNEI. CDR3 amino acids: CASISREGANTIYF. CDR3 bases: TGTGCCAGCATCTCAAGGGAGGGTGCAAACACCATATATTTT.

Points on this clone: A read error may produce the germline difference seen at one junction end. The genes are TRBV7-7 and TRBJ2-5, with no clear D. This CDR3 region has 13 residues. Per the germline V gene, CDR1 is SSHAT and CDR2 is FNYEAQ (reference sequence). CDR3: CASSLALPETQYF. The CDR3 DNA is TGTGCTAGCAGCTTAGCCCTCCCAGAGACCCAGTACTTC.